The 27 T cell receptor beta chains listed next were all sequenced from one sample in a study of blood T cell repertoires in COVID-19. TCRdb keeps only in-frame clones here, not all; method: immunoSEQ multiplex PCR. The sample has 37,000 or so clones, 85% to 90% seen once; the top ten hold 12%. The sequencing input was peripheral blood. Source of these receptors: a man between 65 and 85 years old with acute or convalescent COVID-19.

The rearrangement links TRBV27 to TRBJ2-3; 7 bases map to TRBD1. This CDR3 has 15 residues. Germline CDR1 and CDR2: MNHEY and SMNVEV (reference sequence). J gave up 10 bases and V 5 bases, and 15 bases lay outside the gene matches. CDR3 nucleotides: TGTGCCAGCAGTCCCGGGACAGAGCCCAGCTATGCGCAGTATTTT. It translates to CASSPGTEPSYAQYF.

This chain joins TRBV14 and TRBJ2-3; 7 bases map to TRBD1. The germline CDR1 and CDR2 sequences are SGHDN and FVKESK. J gave up 5 bases and V 2 bases, and 4 bases lay outside the gene matches. The CDR3 has 14 residues. CDR3 sequence (DNA): TGTGCCAGCAGCCAAAGGGGGCTCCTAGATACGCAGTATTTT. This codes for CASSQRGLLDTQYF.

V usage is TRBV5-1 and J usage is TRBJ2-6; D is unresolved. This CDR3 contains 16 residues. Trimming pared 6 bases from V and 0 bases from J, leaving 13 bases between. The germline gives CDR1 SGHRS, CDR2 YFSETQ. The CDR3 DNA reads TGCGCCAGCACCTTCAGACAAGACTCTGGGGCCAACGTCCTGACTTTC. Amino acid sequence: CASTFRQDSGANVLTF.

The rearrangement uses TRBV4-2 and TRBJ1-2, with 9 bases matching TRBD1. Germline lookup yields CDR1 LGHNA and CDR2 YNFKEQ. The CDR3 loop spans 18 amino acids. V shed 4 bases, J shed 1 base, and the junction held 13 bases outside the gene matches. This CDR3 reads CASSPHPRDRGSNYGYTF. The CDR3 nucleotides are TGTGCCAGCAGCCCTCACCCCAGAGACAGGGGGAGTAACTATGGCTACACCTTC.

The DNA for the CDR3 is TGTGCCAGCAGGACGGAGGGGGAGACCCAGTACTTC. Translated, it gives CASRTEGETQYF. This rearrangement joins TRBV6-5 to TRBJ2-5, with D possibly TRBD2 on 6 matching bases. The CDR3 length is 12 residues. V lost 6 bases and J lost 5, with 10 bases in between. The V gene's germline CDR1 is MNHEY and CDR2 SVGAGI.

J is TRBJ2-6 and V is TRBV27; D call uncertain. The CDR3 covers 15 residues. V was pared by 8 bases and J by 0 bases, with 11 bases between. Germline CDR1 reads MNHEY; CDR2 reads SMNVEV (reference sequence). The CDR3 region has the DNA TGTGCCAGCGGCAGAATAGCCTCTGGGGCCAACGTCCTGACTTTC. Translating gives CASGRIASGANVLTF. Based on the CDR3 plus reference TRBV27 and TRBJ2-6, the full variable domain is EAQVTQNPRYLITVTGKKLTVTCSQNMNHEYMSWYRQDPGLGLRQIYYSMNVEVTDKGDVPEGYKVSRKEKRNFPLILESPSPNQTSLYFCASGRIASGANVLTFGAGSRLTVL.

The V gene is TRBV7-3, the J gene TRBJ2-3; no definite D call. The CDR3 is 12 amino acids. Germline loops: CDR1 SGHTA, CDR2 FQGTGA. The germline V and J ends were trimmed by 4 bases and 2 bases, with 4 bases remaining between them. Here the CDR3 reads CASSYNTDTQYF. CDR3 bases: TGTGCCAGCAGCTATAACACAGATACGCAGTATTTT. Looking up the rest from reference TRBV7-3 and TRBJ2-3 gives the full variable domain: GAGVSQTPSNKVTEKGKYVELRCDPISGHTALYWYRQSLGQGPEFLIYFQGTGAADDSGLPNDRFFAVRPEGSVSTLKIQRTERGDSAVYLCASSYNTDTQYFGPGTRLTVL.

The chain couples TRBV11-1 to TRBJ2-3; D call uncertain. Germline CDR1 and CDR2: SGHAT and FQDESV (reference sequence). The CDR3 loop spans 13 amino acids. V was cut by 1 base and J by 10 bases, with 12 bases left in between. CDR3 in amino acids: CASSLVGMESQYF. For the CDR3, the DNA is TGTGCCAGCAGCTTAGTCGGCATGGAGTCGCAGTATTTT.

J is TRBJ2-7 and V is TRBV13; unclear D gene. With 4 bases removed from V and 3 bases from J, the gap between germline ends came to 4 bases. CDR3 length: 11 residues. Germline V gene sequence: CDR1 PRHDT, CDR2 FYEKMQ (reference sequence). In DNA, the CDR3 is TGTGCCAGCAGCTCCTACTACGAGCAGTACTTC. This sequence encodes CASSSYYEQYF.

The chain links TRBV27 to TRBJ2-7; 14 bases fit TRBD2. The germline CDR1 and CDR2 sequences are MNHEY and SMNVEV (reference sequence). V lost 6 bases to trimming and J lost 4 bases; unmatched junction nucleotides: 5. The CDR3 is 15 residues long. The CDR3: CASSYGTSGRYEQYF. The DNA for the CDR3 is TGTGCCAGCAGCTACGGGACTAGCGGGAGATACGAGCAGTACTTC.

This chain connects TRBV18 to TRBJ2-1, with D maybe TRBD2 (6 bases). The CDR3 extends over 13 amino acids. V was trimmed by 6 bases and J by 3 bases, leaving 9 bases between them. The germline gives CDR1 KGHSH, CDR2 LQKENI. The CDR3 protein is CASSRDFYNEQFF. In nucleotides, the CDR3 is TGTGCCAGCTCCCGGGACTTCTACAATGAGCAGTTCTTC.

J is TRBJ1-5 and V is TRBV3-1 (or the pseudogene TRBV3-2); D gene ambiguous. The germline V and J ends were trimmed by 2 bases and 7 bases, with 15 bases remaining between them. Germline values: CDR1 LGHDT, CDR2 YNNKEL (reference sequence). CDR3 length equals 15 residues. The DNA of the CDR3 is TGTGCCAGCAGCCAACGGCCAGACGGGTTACAGCCCCAGCATTTT. It codes for CASSQRPDGLQPQHF.

This chain connects TRBV10-3 to TRBJ2-1, with 11 bases that match TRBD1. This CDR3 is 14 amino acids long. Germline CDR1 is ENHRY and CDR2 is SYGVKD. V was clipped by 7 bases and J by 7 bases; unmatched bases: 6. CDR3 protein: CAIKEGTGGNEQFF. The CDR3 DNA is TGTGCCATCAAGGAAGGGACAGGGGGGAATGAGCAGTTCTTC.

This clone was observed a few times. V gene TRBV3-1 (or the pseudogene TRBV3-2) combines with J gene TRBJ2-2; D gene unclear. Germline V gives CDR1 LGHDT, CDR2 YNNKEL (reference sequence). The CDR3 is 11 residues long. Trimming left V 10 bases short and J 5 bases short, with 8 bases between. The CDR3 DNA sequence: TGTGCCACCACACGTACCGGGGAGCTGTTTTTT. Its protein product is CATTRTGELFF.

The chain links TRBV5-1 to TRBJ1-6, with D possibly TRBD1 on 6 matching bases. Germline V gene lookup returns CDR1 SGHRS and CDR2 YFSETQ. V lost 0 bases to trimming and J lost 10 bases, with 14 bases between them. There are 15 residues in the CDR3. This chain's CDR3 is CASSLEGRGGSPLHF. As DNA, the CDR3 is TGCGCCAGCAGCTTGGAGGGCAGGGGCGGGTCACCCCTCCACTTT.

The chain has TRBV29-1 and TRBJ2-7; tentative D call: TRBD1 (5 bases). The CDR3 spans 12 residues. Germline lookup yields CDR1 SQVTM and CDR2 ANQGSEA. V dropped 4 bases and J dropped 2 bases, with 9 bases sitting between them. For the CDR3, the DNA is TGCAGCGTTGGACAGAACCCCTACGAGCAGTACTTC. Amino acids: CSVGQNPYEQYF.

The J gene is TRBJ1-2, the V gene TRBV10-2, with 9 bases aligning to TRBD1. Trimming took 4 bases from V and 6 from J; bases not matched to a gene: 3. Germline-derived CDR1 and CDR2 are WSHSY and SAAADI. The CDR3 loop spans 13 amino acids. The CDR3 sequence: CASSVQGADGYTF. DNA of the CDR3: TGCGCCAGCAGTGTACAGGGGGCGGATGGCTACACCTTC.

The CDR3 loop is CASSELGTSGAPYEQYF. The CDR3 DNA sequence: TGTGCCAGCAGCGAACTCGGGACTAGCGGGGCCCCCTACGAGCAGTACTTC. V and J are TRBV7-2 and TRBJ2-7, with 13 bases that match TRBD2. Trimming removed 5 bases from V and 2 bases from J; junction bases left unmatched: 9. The CDR3 is 17 amino acids. Germline CDR1 SGHTA, CDR2 FQGNSA. The whole variable domain, remainder taken from reference TRBV7-2 and TRBJ2-7, is GAGVSQSPSNKVTEKGKDVELRCDPISGHTALYWYRQSLGQGLEFLIYFQGNSAPDKSGLPSDRFSAERTGGSVSTLTIQRTQQEDSAVYLCASSELGTSGAPYEQYFGPGTRLTVT.

This clone was observed a single time. The rearrangement joins TRBV12-5 to TRBJ1-3; D gene unclear. CDR1 LGHNT and CDR2 FRNRAP come from the germline V gene. The CDR3 totals 14 residues. The V and J ends lost 2 bases and 4 bases respectively, with 9 bases between them. The CDR3 here is CASGLIEQGNTIYF. DNA of the CDR3: TGTGCTAGTGGTTTGATCGAACAGGGAAACACCATATATTTT.

The chain recombines TRBV14 with TRBJ2-2, with TRBD1 matching 8 bases. Germline V gives CDR1 SGHDN, CDR2 FVKESK. V shed 0 bases, J shed 4 bases, and the junction held 16 bases outside the gene matches. CDR3 length equals 20 residues. CDR3 DNA: TGTGCCAGCAGCCAAGAGGGGAAAAGGACAGGGTCTGGGAGCACCGGGGAGCTGTTTTTT. As protein: CASSQEGKRTGSGSTGELFF.

V gene TRBV11-2 combines with J gene TRBJ1-6; maybe TRBD1 (6 bases). CDR3 length equals 16 residues. Trimming took 1 base from V and 9 from J, leaving 16 bases between them. The germline gives CDR1 SGHAT, CDR2 FQNNGV. The DNA of the CDR3 is TGTGCCAGCAGCTTAGTGGGGCAGGGGAACCGTTCACCCCTCCACTTT. Amino acid sequence: CASSLVGQGNRSPLHF.

This clone has more than one count but fewer than ten. CDR3 loop: CASSLEQGGTEAFF. CDR3 coding DNA: TGTGCCAGCAGCTTGGAACAAGGGGGCACTGAAGCTTTCTTT. V gene TRBV5-4 combines with J gene TRBJ1-1; D perhaps matches TRBD1 (6 bases). Germline CDR1 is SGHNT and CDR2 is YYREEE (reference sequence). The CDR3 contains 14 residues. V was shortened by 0 bases and J by 4 bases, with 10 bases between the two germline ends.

The rearrangement links TRBV4-2 to TRBJ2-1; TRBD2 might be the D (6 bases). Germline V gives CDR1 LGHNA, CDR2 YNFKEQ. Between the trimmed V and J ends, which lost 1 base and 7 bases, there was a span of 20 bases. This CDR3 has 17 amino acids. The CDR3 DNA reads as TGTGCCAGCAGCCAAGCCGGACTACTGGTGGATTCGAATGAGCAGTTCTTC. Its translation: CASSQAGLLVDSNEQFF.

The V call is TRBV5-4, the J call TRBJ2-3; the match to TRBD2 covers 14 bases. This CDR3 spans 16 amino acids. After removal of 4 bases from V and 4 bases from J, the junction contained 5 bases not matched to a gene. The V gene's germline CDR1 is SGHNT and CDR2 YYREEE (reference sequence). The CDR3 spells CASSTGTSGSADTQYF. CDR3 coding DNA: TGTGCCAGCAGCACAGGGACTAGCGGGAGTGCAGATACGCAGTATTTT.

This clone has a handful of counts. The rearrangement uses TRBV10-3 and TRBJ1-5; TRBD1 matches 9 bases. Germline CDR1 is ENHRY and CDR2 is SYGVKD. V lost 8 bases and J lost 4; bases outside the gene matches: 6. The CDR3 totals 14 residues. CDR3: CAIATGGGNQPQHF. The CDR3 DNA sequence: TGTGCCATCGCGACAGGGGGAGGGAATCAGCCCCAGCATTTT.

This clone came up once. The J gene is TRBJ2-1, the V gene TRBV6-2 or TRBV6-3; 7 bases are a match to TRBD2. The ends lost 5 bases at V and 1 base at J; junction bases unmatched: 5. This CDR3 has 15 residues. The germline V gene encodes CDR1 MNHEY and CDR2 SVGEGT. Written as DNA, the CDR3 is TGTGCCAGCAGTCAGCAGCGGGGATCCTACAATGAGCAGTTCTTC. As protein: CASSQQRGSYNEQFF.

The V gene is TRBV5-4, the J gene TRBJ2-6, with TRBD1 matching 8 bases. From germline, CDR1 is SGHNT and CDR2 YYREEE (reference sequence). After removal of 3 bases from V and 2 bases from J, the junction contained 10 bases not matched to a gene. This CDR3 is 18 amino acids long. CDR3 sequence: CASSSSGSQGAGANVLTF. The CDR3 nucleotides are TGTGCCAGCAGCTCAAGTGGATCACAGGGGGCTGGGGCCAACGTCCTGACTTTC.